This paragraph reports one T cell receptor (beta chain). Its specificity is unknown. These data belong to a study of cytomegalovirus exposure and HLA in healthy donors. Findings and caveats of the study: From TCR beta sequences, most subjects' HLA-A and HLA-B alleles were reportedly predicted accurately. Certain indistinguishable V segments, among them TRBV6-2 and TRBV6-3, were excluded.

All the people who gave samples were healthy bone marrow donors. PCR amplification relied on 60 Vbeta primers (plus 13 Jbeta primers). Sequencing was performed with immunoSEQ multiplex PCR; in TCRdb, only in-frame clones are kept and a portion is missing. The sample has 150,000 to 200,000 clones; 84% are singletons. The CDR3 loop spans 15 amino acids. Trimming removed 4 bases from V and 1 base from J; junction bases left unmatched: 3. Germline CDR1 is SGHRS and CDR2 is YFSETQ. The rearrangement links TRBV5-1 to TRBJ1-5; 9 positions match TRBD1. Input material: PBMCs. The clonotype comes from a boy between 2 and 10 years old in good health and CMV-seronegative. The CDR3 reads CASSRTGESNQPQHF. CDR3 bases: TGCGCCAGCAGCCGGACAGGGGAGAGCAATCAGCCCCAGCATTTT.